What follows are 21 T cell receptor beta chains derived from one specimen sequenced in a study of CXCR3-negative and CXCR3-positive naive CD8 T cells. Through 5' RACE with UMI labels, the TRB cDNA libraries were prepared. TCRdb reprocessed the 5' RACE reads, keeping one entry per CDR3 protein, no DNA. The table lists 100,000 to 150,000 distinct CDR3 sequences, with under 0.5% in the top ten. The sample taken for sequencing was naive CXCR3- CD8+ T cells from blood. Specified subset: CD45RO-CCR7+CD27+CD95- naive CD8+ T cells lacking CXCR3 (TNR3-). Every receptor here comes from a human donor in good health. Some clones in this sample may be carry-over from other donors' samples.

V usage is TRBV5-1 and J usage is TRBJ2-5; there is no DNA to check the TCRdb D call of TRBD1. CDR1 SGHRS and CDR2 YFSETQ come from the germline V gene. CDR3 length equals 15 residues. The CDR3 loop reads CASSLDTGLGETQYF.

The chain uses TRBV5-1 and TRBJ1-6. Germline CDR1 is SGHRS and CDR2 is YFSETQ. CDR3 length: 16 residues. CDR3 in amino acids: CASSLVGNSYNSPLHF.

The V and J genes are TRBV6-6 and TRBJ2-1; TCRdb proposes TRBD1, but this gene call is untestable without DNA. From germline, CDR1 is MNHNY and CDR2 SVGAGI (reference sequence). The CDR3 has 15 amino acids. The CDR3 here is CASNPRPAGYNEQFF.

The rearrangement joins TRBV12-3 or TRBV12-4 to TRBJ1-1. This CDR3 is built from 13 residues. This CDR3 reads CASSLPAGDEAFF.

The CDR3: CASSQDMEGYTEAFF. The chain couples TRBV4-1 to TRBJ1-1. CDR3 size: 15 residues. In germline, CDR1 is MGHRA, CDR2 YSYEKL.

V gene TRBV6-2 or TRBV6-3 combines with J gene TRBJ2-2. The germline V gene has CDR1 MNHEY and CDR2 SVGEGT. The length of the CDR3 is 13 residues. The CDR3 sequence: CASSYLNTGELFF.

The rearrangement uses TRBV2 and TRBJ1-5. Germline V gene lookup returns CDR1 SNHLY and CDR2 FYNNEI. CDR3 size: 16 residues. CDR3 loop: CASSRAGTTGGQPQHF.

The CDR3: CASRTSGGTEAFF. The gene calls are TRBV7-9 and TRBJ1-1; no DNA is available, so the TRBD1 call from TCRdb remains unchecked. CDR3 length: 13 amino acids. CDR1 and CDR2 from the germline V gene are SEHNR and FQNEAQ (reference sequence).

This chain's CDR3 is CASSTISGLTYNEQFF. The chain couples TRBV13 to TRBJ2-1; TCRdb outputs TRBD2, but without DNA this stays unchecked. Germline V lookup: CDR1 PRHDT, CDR2 FYEKMQ (reference sequence). The CDR3 spans 16 residues.

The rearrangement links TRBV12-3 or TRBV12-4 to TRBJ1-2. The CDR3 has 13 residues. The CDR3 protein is CASSPGLSYGYTF.

CDR3 sequence reads: CASSQLLLREEEWFRETQYF. This sequence joins TRBV3-1 and TRBJ2-5; TCRdb indicates TRBD2, and absent DNA this call remains unverified. Germline lookup yields CDR1 LGHDT and CDR2 YNNKEL (reference sequence). The CDR3 has 20 residues.

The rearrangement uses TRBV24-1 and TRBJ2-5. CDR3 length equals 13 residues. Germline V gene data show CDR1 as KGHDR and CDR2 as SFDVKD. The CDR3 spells CATSDGYQETQYF.

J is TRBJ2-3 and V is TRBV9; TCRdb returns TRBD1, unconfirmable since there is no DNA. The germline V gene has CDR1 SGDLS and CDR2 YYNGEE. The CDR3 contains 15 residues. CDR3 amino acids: CASSPHYQEGDTQYF.

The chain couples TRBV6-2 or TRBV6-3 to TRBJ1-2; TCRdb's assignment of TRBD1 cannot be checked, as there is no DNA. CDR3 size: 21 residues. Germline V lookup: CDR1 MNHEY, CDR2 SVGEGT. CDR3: CASLNQNYVRPGWGVNYGYTF.

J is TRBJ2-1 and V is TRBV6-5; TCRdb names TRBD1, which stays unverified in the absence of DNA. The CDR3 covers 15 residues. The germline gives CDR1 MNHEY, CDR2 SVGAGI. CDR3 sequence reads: CASSFGDRPYNEQFF.

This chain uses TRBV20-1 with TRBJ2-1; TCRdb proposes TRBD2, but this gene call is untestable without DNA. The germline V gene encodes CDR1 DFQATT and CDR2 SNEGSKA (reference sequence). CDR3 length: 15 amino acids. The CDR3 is CSARERGGFYNEQFF.

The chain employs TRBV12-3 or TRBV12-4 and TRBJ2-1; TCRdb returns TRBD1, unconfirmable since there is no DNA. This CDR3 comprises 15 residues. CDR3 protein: CASSPLQSSYNEQFF.

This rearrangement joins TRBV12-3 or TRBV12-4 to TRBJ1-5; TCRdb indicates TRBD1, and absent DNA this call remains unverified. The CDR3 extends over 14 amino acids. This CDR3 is CASSLGDTNQPQHF.

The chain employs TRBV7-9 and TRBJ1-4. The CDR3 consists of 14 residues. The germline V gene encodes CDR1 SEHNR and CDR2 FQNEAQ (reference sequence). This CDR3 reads CASSPGPVNEKLFF.

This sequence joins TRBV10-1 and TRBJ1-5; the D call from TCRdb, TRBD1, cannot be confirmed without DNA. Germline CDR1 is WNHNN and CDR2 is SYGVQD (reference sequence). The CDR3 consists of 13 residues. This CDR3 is CASSAGRGQPQHF.

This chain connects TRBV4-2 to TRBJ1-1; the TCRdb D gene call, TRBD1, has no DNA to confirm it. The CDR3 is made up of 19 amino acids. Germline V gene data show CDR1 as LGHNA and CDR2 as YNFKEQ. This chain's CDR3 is CASSQERQGGIHMNTEAFF.